Presented here are 26 T cell receptor beta chains from one specimen sequenced in a study of blood T cell repertoires in COVID-19. Repertoires were generated with immunoSEQ multiplex PCR, while TCRdb's copy carries only in-frame clones and drops some. The repertoire holds about 200,000 clones, with more than 70% as singletons. The sequencing input was peripheral blood. The source of these receptors is a woman of 80 years or more with active or convalescent COVID-19.

The V call is TRBV18, the J call TRBJ1-4, with TRBD1 matching over 8 bases. CDR1 and CDR2 from the germline V gene are KGHSH and LQKENI. The CDR3 has 13 residues. Trimming took 6 bases from V and 6 from J; bases not matched to a gene: 3. The CDR3 loop is CASSDRGYEKLFF. CDR3 in DNA: TGTGCCAGCTCCGACAGGGGTTATGAAAAACTGTTTTTT.

The J gene is TRBJ2-7, the V gene TRBV7-9; 7 bases align to TRBD1. This CDR3 region has 14 residues. The germline gives CDR1 SEHNR, CDR2 FQNEAQ (reference sequence). V lost 3 bases and J lost 1; bases outside the gene matches: 3. This chain's CDR3 is CASSFGTVSYEQYF. CDR3 coding DNA: TGTGCCAGCAGCTTTGGGACAGTTTCCTACGAGCAGTACTTC.

The J gene is TRBJ1-2, the V gene TRBV9; D uncertain. Germline assignment: CDR1 SGDLS and CDR2 YYNGEE. V lost 1 base to trimming and J lost 4 bases, with 8 bases between them. This CDR3 spans 13 amino acids. The DNA for the CDR3 is TGTGCCAGCAGCGTATCCTCGAGCTATGGCTACACCTTC. Translating it yields CASSVSSSYGYTF.

The chain links TRBV19 to TRBJ2-1, with TRBD2 identical over 11 bases. CDR3 size: 15 residues. V shed 6 bases and J 7 bases; nucleotides not matched to a gene: 8. Per the germline V gene, CDR1 is LNHDA and CDR2 is SQIVND (reference sequence). The CDR3 is CASSLSGGGVNEQFF. The CDR3 nucleotides read TGTGCCAGTAGCCTTAGCGGGGGGGGCGTTAATGAGCAGTTCTTC.

This clone has more than one count but fewer than ten. This chain connects TRBV2 to TRBJ1-5; D perhaps matches TRBD1 (6 bases). The CDR3 loop spans 13 amino acids. Per germline, CDR1 SNHLY and CDR2 FYNNEI. Trimming took 5 bases from V and 7 from J, leaving 12 bases between them. DNA for the CDR3: TGTGCCAGCAGTACAGGGAGGGACCAGCCCCAGCATTTT. This encodes CASSTGRDQPQHF.

The J gene is TRBJ2-5, the V gene TRBV18, with a possible D match to TRBD2 (6 bases). The CDR3 runs to 16 residues. The germline V gene has CDR1 KGHSH and CDR2 LQKENI. Trimming removed 6 bases at V and 0 bases at J, with 17 bases between. CDR3 coding DNA: TGTGCCAGCTCTCAACTTGCGGGGCGGTACCAAGAGACCCAGTACTTC. Amino acid sequence: CASSQLAGRYQETQYF.

The V gene is TRBV30, the J gene TRBJ1-2, with D possibly being TRBD1 (5 bases). V was pared by 4 bases and J by 4 bases, with 10 bases between. Germline CDR1 reads GTSNPN; CDR2 reads SVGIG (reference sequence). This CDR3 has 12 amino acids. CDR3 nucleotide sequence: TGTGCCTGGAAGGACACCAGCTATGGCTACACCTTC. Protein: CAWKDTSYGYTF. Variable domain in full (rest from reference TRBV30 and TRBJ1-2): SQTIHQWPATLVQPVGSPLSLECTVEGTSNPNLYWYRQAAGRGLQLLFYSVGIGQISSEVPQNLSASRPQDRQFILSSKKLLLSDSGFYLCAWKDTSYGYTFGSGTRLTVV.

The chain carries TRBV27 and TRBJ2-7, with a tentative D call TRBD2 (5 bases). Deletions cut 11 bases from V and 4 bases from J, with 15 bases between. Germline CDR1 is MNHEY and CDR2 is SMNVEV (reference sequence). The CDR3 runs 12 residues. CDR3 DNA: TGTGCCGCCGGGCCCATAGCGTACGAGCAGTACTTC. Encoded protein: CAAGPIAYEQYF.

The CDR3, as DNA: TGTGCCAGCAGCTTGCTGACAGGGGGGTTTGCTGGCTACACCTTC. Translation: CASSLLTGGFAGYTF. The rearrangement links TRBV5-5 to TRBJ1-2; 9 nucleotides line up with TRBD1. The V segment lost 1 base and the J segment 7 bases; nucleotides outside the gene matches: 8. Germline CDR1 is SGHKS and CDR2 is YYEKEE (reference sequence). This CDR3 region has 15 residues.

The chain joins TRBV6-5 to TRBJ1-1, with a possible D match to TRBD1 (6 bases). V lost 2 bases, J lost 1 base, and 8 bases lay in between. The CDR3 runs 14 residues. The germline V gene has CDR1 MNHEY and CDR2 SVGAGI. The CDR3 DNA reads as TGTGCCAGCAGTTACGACAGGAGGAACACTGAAGCTTTCTTT. It specifies CASSYDRRNTEAFF.

The rearrangement uses TRBV7-9 and TRBJ2-4; the D gene is possibly TRBD1 (5 bases). The CDR3 runs 16 residues. V lost 1 base, J lost 7 bases, and 17 bases lay in between. The germline CDR1 and CDR2 sequences are SEHNR and FQNEAQ (reference sequence). CDR3 nucleotides: TGTGCCAGCAGCTTAGAATTTGGGGCTAGTCCGAACATTCAGTACTTC. As protein: CASSLEFGASPNIQYF.

The table lists this clone with a count of one. The chain employs TRBV2 and TRBJ1-1; D remains unclear. Germline V gene sequence: CDR1 SNHLY, CDR2 FYNNEI. The CDR3 totals 13 residues. Trimming took 7 bases from V and 4 from J, leaving 13 bases between them. This chain's CDR3 is CASTSEEGTEAFF. The CDR3 coding sequence is TGTGCCAGCACCTCGGAGGAAGGCACTGAAGCTTTCTTT.

The rearrangement uses TRBV5-1 and TRBJ2-5; the match to TRBD2 covers 8 bases. The germline CDR1 and CDR2 sequences are SGHRS and YFSETQ. J was trimmed by 5 bases and V by 2 bases; bases with no gene match: 14. This CDR3 is 17 amino acids long. CDR3 protein: CASSLAGAAFGIETQYF. CDR3 in DNA: TGCGCCAGCAGCTTAGCGGGGGCTGCCTTCGGGATTGAGACCCAGTACTTC.

This clone is a singleton in its sample. V gene TRBV5-1 combines with J gene TRBJ2-7; the D gene is possibly TRBD2 (6 bases). This CDR3 comprises 16 residues. From germline, CDR1 is SGHRS and CDR2 YFSETQ. V was shortened by 4 bases and J by 0 bases, with 17 bases between the two germline ends. The CDR3: CASSHRETFSSYEQYF. The CDR3 region has the DNA TGCGCCAGCAGCCACCGGGAGACTTTTAGCTCCTACGAGCAGTACTTC.

This clone was seen only a few times. The chain recombines TRBV5-4 with TRBJ2-3; 8 nucleotides agree with TRBD2. The CDR3 is 14 residues long. Germline V gene lookup returns CDR1 SGHNT and CDR2 YYREEE (reference sequence). The junction had 7 bases not matched to a gene; V was cut back by 4 bases and J by 6 bases. The CDR3 sequence: CASSTRGAQDTQYF. In DNA, the CDR3 is TGTGCCAGCAGCACGCGGGGGGCGCAGGATACGCAGTATTTT.

The V and J genes are TRBV28 and TRBJ2-2; TRBD2 agrees at 11 bases. Per germline, CDR1 MDHEN and CDR2 SYDVKM. The CDR3 has 14 amino acids. V lost 7 bases, J lost 4 bases, and 2 bases stayed unmatched. CDR3 residues: CASITSGGTGELFF. The CDR3 DNA sequence: TGTGCCAGCATAACTAGCGGGGGCACCGGGGAGCTGTTTTTT.

V usage is TRBV18 and J usage is TRBJ2-1; 12 nucleotides align to TRBD2. The V and J ends lost 0 bases and 14 bases, in that order; junction bases with no gene match: 11. There are 16 residues in the CDR3. CDR1 is KGHSH and CDR2 is LQKENI in the germline V gene. The CDR3 DNA reads TGTGCCAGCTCACCACCTCTAGCGGGGGGGCCCCCGATCAAGTTCTTC. It specifies CASSPPLAGGPPIKFF.

V is TRBV5-4 and J is TRBJ2-3; D uncertain. Per the germline V gene, CDR1 is SGHNT and CDR2 is YYREEE (reference sequence). Between the trimmed V and J ends, which lost 4 bases and 2 bases, there was a span of 5 bases. CDR3 length: 12 residues. CDR3 nucleotides: TGTGCCAGCAGCCCCAACACAGATACGCAGTATTTT. Protein: CASSPNTDTQYF.

The V call is TRBV4-1, the J call TRBJ1-1, with 7 bases identical to TRBD1. V trimming: 1 base; J trimming: 5 bases; junction bases outside the gene matches: 4. CDR1 and CDR2 from the germline V gene are MGHRA and YSYEKL. The length of the CDR3 is 14 residues. The CDR3 region has the DNA TGCGCCAGCAGCCAAGGACGACAGGGTACTGAAGCTTTCTTT. Residues: CASSQGRQGTEAFF.

This chain links TRBV5-5 with TRBJ2-7; 7 bases are shared with TRBD1. Germline V CDR1 and CDR2: SGHKS, YYEKEE (reference sequence). There are 19 residues in the CDR3. The V segment lost 5 bases and the J segment 2 bases; nucleotides outside the gene matches: 22. The CDR3 spells CASSLRIGFPDRPPYEQYF. In DNA, the CDR3 is TGTGCCAGCAGTTTACGAATCGGGTTCCCGGACAGGCCCCCCTACGAGCAGTACTTC.

The V call is TRBV5-1, the J call TRBJ2-5, with unresolved D. Between the trimmed V and J ends, which lost 1 base and 2 bases, there was a span of 6 bases. This CDR3 is 13 amino acids long. The germline V gene has CDR1 SGHRS and CDR2 YFSETQ. CDR3 nucleotide sequence: TGCGCCAGCAGCTTGATGGAGCAAGAGACCCAGTACTTC. Amino acid sequence: CASSLMEQETQYF.

The V gene is TRBV12-3 or TRBV12-4, the J gene TRBJ2-5; the match to TRBD1 covers 8 bases. The J segment lost 5 bases and the V segment lost 6 bases, leaving 2 bases of the junction unmatched. The CDR3 totals 12 residues. CDR3 sequence (DNA): TGTGCCAGCAGCAGGGACAGGGAGACCCAGTACTTC. This translates into CASSRDRETQYF.

This clone has only one observation. This chain uses TRBV10-3 with TRBJ2-2; D is perhaps TRBD1 (6 bases). Germline-derived CDR1 and CDR2 are ENHRY and SYGVKD. V lost 2 bases, J lost 4 bases, and 8 bases lay in between. This CDR3 has 14 residues. The CDR3 DNA sequence: TGTGCCATCAGTGAGGACAGGTTCACCGGGGAGCTGTTTTTT. This sequence encodes CAISEDRFTGELFF.

The chain carries TRBV29-1 and TRBJ2-4, with 7 bases lining up with TRBD1. V was pared by 4 bases and J by 6 bases, with 3 bases of the junction left unmatched. Germline values: CDR1 SQVTM, CDR2 ANQGSEA. This CDR3 is 12 amino acids long. CDR3 protein: CSVAGTVNIQYF. CDR3 sequence (DNA): TGCAGCGTTGCCGGGACAGTAAACATTCAGTACTTC.

The J gene is TRBJ2-7, the V gene TRBV7-2, with 10 bases fitting TRBD2. Unmatched junction bases numbered 4, after V lost 5 bases and J lost 0 bases. Germline-derived CDR1 and CDR2 are SGHTA and FQGNSA. This CDR3 has 15 amino acids. The CDR3 DNA sequence: TGTGCCAGCAGCCCCGGACTAGCGGTCTCCTACGAGCAGTACTTC. It encodes CASSPGLAVSYEQYF. Combining the CDR3 with reference TRBV7-2 and TRBJ2-7 gives the whole variable domain GAGVSQSPSNKVTEKGKDVELRCDPISGHTALYWYRQSLGQGLEFLIYFQGNSAPDKSGLPSDRFSAERTGGSVSTLTIQRTQQEDSAVYLCASSPGLAVSYEQYFGPGTRLTVT.

This chain links TRBV2 with TRBJ2-2; 8 bases align to TRBD1. Germline lookup yields CDR1 SNHLY and CDR2 FYNNEI. The junction had 6 bases not matched to a gene; V was cut back by 5 bases and J by 4 bases. This CDR3 has 15 amino acids. The CDR3 DNA follows: TGTGCCAGCAGTCCCCAGGGGGCGAGCACCGGGGAGCTGTTTTTT. Amino acids: CASSPQGASTGELFF.